This section outlines one T cell receptor beta chain sequence together with its context. Its matching antigen is unknown. A junction boundary mismatches the germline segment, possibly from a read error. This entry is derived from a study of early T cells in non-severe SARS-CoV-2 infection. Study-wide context: The authors sequenced bulk RNA from unsorted whole blood, leaving chains unpaired. Study-level findings and limits: Database matching using VDJdb favored anti-spike CD8 responses, with private and CD4 specificities left missing.

Attached unique molecular identifiers marked individual cDNA molecules. TCRdb reanalysed the 5' RACE reads using MiXCR and keeps one entry per CDR3 protein. The sample has 56,000 or so distinct CDR3 sequences, over 12% seen once. This receptor was taken from an adult who was a healthcare worker with PCR-confirmed SARS-CoV-2 infection or an uninfected control (not recorded which). The sequenced sample was whole blood, obtained at baseline.

CDR3 in amino acids: CTSGPSGTTYNEQFF. The CDR3, as DNA: TGTACTAGTGGCCCGAGCGGGACCACCTACAATGAGCAGTTCTTC. V gene TRBV12-5 combines with J gene TRBJ2-1; TRBD2 aligns across 7 bases. Germline-derived CDR1 and CDR2 are LGHNT and FRNRAP. The CDR3 loop spans 15 amino acids.